What follows is one TCR beta chain and its context. The germline gives CDR1 GTSNPN, CDR2 SVGIG (reference sequence). V was shortened by 3 bases and J by 0 bases, with 18 bases between the two germline ends. The CDR3 consists of 16 residues. These data are taken from a study of blood T cell repertoires in COVID-19. About the study: Samples representing acute and convalescent COVID-19 were sourced from the United States, Italy and Spain. T cells, B-cell-depleted T cells, or PBMCs supplied cDNA or gDNA.

Source study methods: The authors estimated nucleated cell counts from reference gene primer amplification. Method: immunoSEQ multiplex PCR; TCRdb's copy keeps in-frame clones and lacks some. The V and J calls and clone size come from that table; D and trimming were worked out from the DNA. The sample lists more than 130,000 clones, about four fifths occurring once. This TCR came from a human donor in a cohort sampled during active COVID-19. The chain recombines TRBV30 with TRBJ2-7; D may be TRBD2 (5 bases). Input material: peripheral blood. The CDR3, as DNA: TGTGCCTGGAGGGCTGGCGGGCCAGCCAGCTCCTACGAGCAGTACTTC. Its translation: CAWRAGGPASSYEQYF.